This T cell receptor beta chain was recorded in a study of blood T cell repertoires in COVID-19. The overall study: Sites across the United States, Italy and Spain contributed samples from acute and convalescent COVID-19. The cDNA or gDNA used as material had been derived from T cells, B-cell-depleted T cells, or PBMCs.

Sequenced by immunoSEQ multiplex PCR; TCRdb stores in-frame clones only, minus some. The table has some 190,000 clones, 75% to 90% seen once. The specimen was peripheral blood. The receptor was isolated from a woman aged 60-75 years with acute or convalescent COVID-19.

The CDR3 coding sequence is TGTGCCAGCAGCCAAGGTGGGACAGGGTTTTATGGCTACACCTTC. Its translation: CASSQGGTGFYGYTF. The rearrangement links TRBV3-1 (or the pseudogene TRBV3-2) to TRBJ1-2; 9 nucleotides line up with TRBD1. This CDR3 is 15 amino acids long. CDR1 is LGHDT, CDR2 YNNKEL, per germline (reference sequence). The ends lost 1 base at V and 5 bases at J; junction bases unmatched: 5.